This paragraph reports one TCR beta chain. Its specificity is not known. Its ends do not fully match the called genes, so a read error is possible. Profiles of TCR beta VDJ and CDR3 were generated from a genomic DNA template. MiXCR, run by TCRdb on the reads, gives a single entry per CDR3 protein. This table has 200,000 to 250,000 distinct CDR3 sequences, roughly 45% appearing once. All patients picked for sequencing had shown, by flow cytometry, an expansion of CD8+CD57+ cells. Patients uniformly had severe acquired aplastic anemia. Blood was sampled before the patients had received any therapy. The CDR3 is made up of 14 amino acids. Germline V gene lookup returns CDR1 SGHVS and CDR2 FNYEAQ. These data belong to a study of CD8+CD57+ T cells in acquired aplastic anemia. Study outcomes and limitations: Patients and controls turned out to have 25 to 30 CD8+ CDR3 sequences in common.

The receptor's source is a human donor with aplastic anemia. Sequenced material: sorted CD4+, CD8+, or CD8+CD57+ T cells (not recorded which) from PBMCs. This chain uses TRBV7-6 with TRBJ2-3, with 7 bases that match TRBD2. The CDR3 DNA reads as TGTGCCACCAGCGCGGGGGTCTCCACAGATACGCAGTATTTT. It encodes CATSAGVSTDTQYF.